The 7 T cell receptor beta chains below come from one sample, sequenced in a study of blood T cell repertoires in COVID-19 (TCRdb year 2020). Receptor libraries were prepared by the immunoSEQ multiplex PCR assay. The clones in this table, taken by TCRdb from immuneACCESS, are in-frame only. Not every clone is retained; where verified, under half of the shortfall comes from an unresolved V gene, and the cause of the rest is unknown. The sample records about 220,000 clones, 70% to 90% of which are singletons. The top ten hold roughly 13% of the sample. Material: peripheral blood. The receptor set was obtained from a human donor in a cohort sampled during active COVID-19.

The chain carries TRBV28 and TRBJ2-4; possibly TRBD2 for D (6 bases). The CDR3 has 12 amino acids. Germline V gene lookup returns CDR1 MDHEN and CDR2 SYDVKM. Trimming removed 4 bases at V and 9 bases at J, with 10 bases between. The CDR3 sequence is CASSSGTPIQYF. CDR3 in DNA: TGTGCCAGCAGTTCCGGGACTCCCATTCAGTACTTC.

The genes are TRBV7-9 and TRBJ2-3, with 7 bases fitting TRBD2. Germline CDR1 is SEHNR and CDR2 is FQNEAQ (reference sequence). The CDR3 extends over 15 amino acids. V gave up 5 bases and J gave up 0 bases; unmatched junction bases: 5. The chain's CDR3 is CASSVLAESTDTQYF. The CDR3 bases are TGTGCCAGCAGCGTCCTAGCGGAAAGCACAGATACGCAGTATTTT.

This chain joins TRBV5-1 and TRBJ1-1; D is undetermined. This CDR3 spans 14 amino acids. V gave up 0 bases and J gave up 0 bases, with 6 bases separating them. CDR1 and CDR2 (germline): SGHRS, YFSETQ. The CDR3 protein is CASSLAVVNTEAFF. CDR3 sequence (DNA): TGCGCCAGCAGCTTGGCTGTCGTGAACACTGAAGCTTTCTTT.

The rearrangement uses TRBV2 and TRBJ2-7; perhaps TRBD1 as D (6 bases). The CDR3 contains 13 residues. Germline V gene lookup returns CDR1 SNHLY and CDR2 FYNNEI. Deletions cut 3 bases from V and 12 bases from J, with 18 bases between. CDR3 sequence: CASSEDRGQPWYF. The CDR3 region has the DNA TGTGCCAGCAGTGAGGACCGGGGACAACCCTGGTACTTC.

The V call is TRBV27, the J call TRBJ2-2, with 7 bases matching TRBD1. CDR3 size: 17 residues. V lost 8 bases to trimming and J lost 0 bases; unmatched junction nucleotides: 12. Germline V gives CDR1 MNHEY, CDR2 SMNVEV (reference sequence). CDR3 DNA: TGTGCCAGCTGCCCGTGGACAGGACAAACGAACACCGGGGAGCTGTTTTTT. This encodes CASCPWTGQTNTGELFF.

The chain carries TRBV5-4 and TRBJ2-5; weak D call: TRBD2 (6 bases). This CDR3 has 15 amino acids. In germline, CDR1 is SGHNT, CDR2 YYREEE (reference sequence). Trimming took off 4 bases at V and 1 base at J, with 14 bases between the two ends. The DNA of the CDR3 is TGTGCCAGCAGCCCGACTAGTTTCCCCCAAGAGACCCAGTACTTC. It specifies CASSPTSFPQETQYF. The full variable domain, in which reference TRBV5-4 and TRBJ2-5 provide the parts outside the CDR3, is ETGVTQSPTHLIKTRGQQVTLRCSSQSGHNTVSWYQQALGQGPQFIFQYYREEENGRGNFPPRFSGLQFPNYSSELNVNALELDDSALYLCASSPTSFPQETQYFGPGTRLLVL.

V gene TRBV29-1 combines with J gene TRBJ1-1; TRBD1 matches at 7 bases. V shed 6 bases and J 5 bases; nucleotides not matched to a gene: 12. CDR3 size: 14 residues. The germline gives CDR1 SQVTM, CDR2 ANQGSEA. For the CDR3, the DNA is TGCAGCGTGGAACCAGGGGGTTTTATTACTGAAGCTTTCTTT. Translation: CSVEPGGFITEAFF.